Here is one T cell receptor (beta chain) with its context. Here immunoSEQ multiplex PCR was the method, and the copy in TCRdb shows in-frame clones only, minus some. The sample has approximately 100,000 clones; about 89% are singletons. This CDR3 region has 12 residues. Germline CDR1 SGHRS, CDR2 YFSETQ. The ends were cut back, 1 base at V and 5 bases at J, with 6 bases in the middle. This sample was included in a study of control samples from healthy donors and cancer patients. The clonotype was recovered from a man aged 30 to 39 in good health. The rearrangement joins TRBV5-1 to TRBJ2-5, with D unresolved. Input material: blood. As DNA, the CDR3 is TGCGCCAGCAGCTTGTTAGAGGAGACCCAGTACTTC. It specifies CASSLLEETQYF.